The present TCR beta chain was sequenced within a study of monozygotic twins with inflammatory bowel disease. The CDR3 has 13 residues. Germline lookup yields CDR1 MNHNY and CDR2 SVGAGI (reference sequence). An amount of about 3,300 ng of total RNA was used for each TCR library. Using the 5' RACE reads, TCRdb records one entry per CDR3 protein without DNA. This listing includes about 200,000 distinct CDR3 sequences. With respect to this clonotype: Its specificity is not known.

Study-wide findings and caveats: Diversity of TCRbeta measured by inverse Simpson was lower in IBD patients than in healthy co-twins.

This receptor was taken from a human donor with ulcerative colitis or Crohn's disease, or a healthy co-twin of an affected twin (not recorded which). The rearrangement joins TRBV6-6 to TRBJ2-2; TCRdb's D call, TRBD1, is unchecked because there is no DNA. The material sequenced was blood. The CDR3 loop reads CASQTRDTGELFF.